This T cell receptor beta chain emerged from a study of early T cells in non-severe SARS-CoV-2 infection. Study information: Sequencing of bulk RNA from unsorted whole blood was done, without chain pairing.

The junction had 8 bases not matched to a gene; V was cut back by 2 bases and J by 0 bases. CDR3 length: 16 residues. CDR1 and CDR2 from the germline V gene are SQVTM and ANQGSEA. This clonotype was seen many times. No antigen is known for it. Findings and caveats of the study: Anti-spike CD8 specificities were favored by VDJdb matching, whose results missed private and CD4 specificities.

Each cDNA molecule carried a unique molecular identifier. TCRdb reprocessed the 5' RACE reads via MiXCR and lists one record per CDR3 protein. The sample records approximately 67,000 distinct CDR3 sequences, approximately 10% being singletons. Sequencing was performed on whole blood. This TCR came from an adult who was a healthcare worker with PCR-confirmed SARS-CoV-2 infection or an uninfected control (not recorded which). The V and J genes are TRBV29-1 and TRBJ2-3; TRBD2 agrees at 7 bases. The DNA for the CDR3 is TGCAGCGTTGAAAAGGTGGCGGGAGCCAGCACAGATACGCAGTATTTT. Its protein is CSVEKVAGASTDTQYF.